The entry below describes one TCR beta chain. V was clipped by 0 bases and J by 5 bases; unmatched bases: 5. The CDR3 contains 15 residues. Looked up from germline, CDR1 is SGHRS and CDR2 is YFSETQ. This entry belongs to a study of blood T cell repertoires in COVID-19. Study-wide context: Some COVID-19 samples were acute and others convalescent; all came from the United States, Italy and Spain.

Original handling: Nucleated cell number was recorded as an estimate derived from reference gene primer amplification. Profiling relied on immunoSEQ multiplex PCR, and the TCRdb table lists in-frame clones only, not all of them. The V and J calls and the clone size are those of that table, but D and trimming were determined from the DNA. Of about 330,000 clones in the sample, approximately 85% were seen once. This rearrangement joins TRBV5-1 to TRBJ2-1, with TRBD1 matching 7 bases. The TCR originated in a human donor in a cohort sampled during active COVID-19. What was sequenced was peripheral blood. The CDR3 spells CASSLVPGQHNEQFF. The CDR3 bases are TGCGCCAGCAGCTTGGTTCCGGGACAGCACAATGAGCAGTTCTTC.